The 19 T cell receptor beta chains given below trace back to one sample, sequenced in a study of cytotoxic CD8 clonotypes in ibrutinib-treated CLL. Profiling relied on immunoSEQ multiplex PCR, and the TCRdb table lists in-frame clones only, not all of them. The sample holds about 310,000 clones, almost 80% seen once. Material: PBMCs, obtained before ibrutinib treatment. These receptors were collected from a human donor with chronic lymphocytic leukemia.

J is TRBJ2-6 and V is TRBV19; D is unclear. The CDR3 sequence is 14 residues long. V was trimmed by 6 bases and J by 2 bases, leaving 8 bases between them. Germline V CDR1 and CDR2: LNHDA, SQIVND (reference sequence). The CDR3 protein is CASSGTTGANVLTF. The CDR3 region has the DNA TGTGCCAGTAGCGGAACCACTGGGGCCAACGTCCTGACTTTC.

CDR3 in DNA: TGTGCTAGTGGTACGGGCTCCGGGACACTCGTTGCGGAGACCCAGTACTTC. This encodes CASGTGSGTLVAETQYF. The chain carries TRBV12-5 and TRBJ2-5; D possibly corresponds to TRBD1 (6 bases). The germline V gene has CDR1 LGHNT and CDR2 FRNRAP. V lost 5 bases, J lost 5 bases, and 24 bases lay in between. The CDR3 loop spans 17 amino acids.

The chain links TRBV5-1 to TRBJ2-3, with 8 bases matching TRBD2. CDR1 and CDR2 from the germline V gene are SGHRS and YFSETQ. There are 14 residues in the CDR3. Trimming took 3 bases from V and 4 from J; bases not matched to a gene: 4. DNA for the CDR3: TGCGCCAGCAGCTCGGGGGGGCCCGCAGATACGCAGTATTTT. It yields the protein CASSSGGPADTQYF.

A few counts support this clone. The same CDR3 is also encoded by other DNA sequences in this sample. CDR3 bases: TGTGCCAGCAGTTTAGGACTTCAGCCCCAGCATTTT. It yields the protein CASSLGLQPQHF. The V and J genes are TRBV28 and TRBJ1-5, with no clear D. The germline V gene has CDR1 MDHEN and CDR2 SYDVKM. Trimming shortened V by 2 bases and J by 6 bases, and 5 bases separated the two germline ends. The CDR3 totals 12 residues.

The J gene is TRBJ2-1, the V gene TRBV7-8; the match to TRBD2 covers 12 bases. The CDR3 contains 16 residues. CDR1 is SGHVS, CDR2 FQNEAQ, per germline. With 1 base clipped from V and 4 bases from J, the junction kept 2 bases outside the gene matches. The CDR3 here is CASSLGTSGIYNEQFF. The CDR3 region has the DNA TGTGCCAGCAGCTTAGGGACTAGCGGGATTTACAATGAGCAGTTCTTC.

The chain is built from TRBV4-1 and TRBJ1-4; the match to TRBD1 covers 8 bases. In germline, CDR1 is MGHRA, CDR2 YSYEKL. The CDR3 is 16 residues long. J was trimmed by 0 bases and V by 4 bases; bases with no gene match: 4. The CDR3 DNA reads TGCGCCAGCAGCCGTGGGACAGGACCAACTAATGAAAAACTGTTTTTT. Protein: CASSRGTGPTNEKLFF.

V usage is TRBV30 and J usage is TRBJ1-5, with D tentatively TRBD1 (6 bases). This CDR3 comprises 14 residues. Trimming removed 4 bases at V and 0 bases at J, with 10 bases between. The germline gives CDR1 GTSNPN, CDR2 SVGIG (reference sequence). The CDR3 DNA reads TGTGCCTGGAAAGGGGGAAATAGCAATCAGCCCCAGCATTTT. Its protein is CAWKGGNSNQPQHF.

This chain links TRBV2 with TRBJ1-5; TRBD1 is a possible D gene (5 bases). Looked up from germline, CDR1 is SNHLY and CDR2 is FYNNEI. The CDR3 contains 13 residues. With 7 bases removed from V and 4 bases from J, the gap between germline ends came to 11 bases. The CDR3 is CASTQGGNQPQHF. CDR3 DNA sequence: TGTGCCAGCACGCAGGGTGGGAATCAGCCCCAGCATTTT.

This chain connects TRBV11-3 to TRBJ2-1; a possible D gene is TRBD2 (5 bases). The V end lost 5 bases, the J end lost 2 bases, and 19 bases lay between the germline ends. This CDR3 is built from 17 residues. The germline V gene has CDR1 SGHNT and CDR2 YENEEA. The CDR3 sequence is CASSPAGKRNPYNEQFF. The CDR3 coding sequence is TGTGCCAGCAGCCCAGCCGGGAAGCGGAACCCCTACAATGAGCAGTTCTTC.

The CDR3 DNA is TGTGCCAGCAGCCCCGCCGGGACAGACCTATACAATGAGCAGTTCTTC. This codes for CASSPAGTDLYNEQFF. The chain has TRBV7-2 and TRBJ2-1, with 7 bases identical to TRBD1. V shed 5 bases, J shed 4 bases, and the junction held 11 bases outside the gene matches. CDR3 length: 16 amino acids. CDR1 is SGHTA and CDR2 is FQGNSA in the germline V gene.

The chain uses TRBV5-1 and TRBJ2-1; perhaps TRBD2 as D (6 bases). V was pared by 3 bases and J by 3 bases, with 19 bases between. Germline V gene data show CDR1 as SGHRS and CDR2 as YFSETQ. The CDR3 consists of 17 residues. This CDR3 is CASSSSSSDPSYNEQFF. The CDR3 coding sequence is TGCGCCAGCAGCTCGTCGTCTAGCGACCCGAGCTACAATGAGCAGTTCTTC.

In its sample, this clone was seen a few times. The gene calls are TRBV9 and TRBJ2-3; D is undetermined. The CDR3 runs 12 residues. Trimming took 6 bases from V and 5 from J, leaving 10 bases between them. Germline lookup yields CDR1 SGDLS and CDR2 YYNGEE. The CDR3 DNA sequence: TGTGCCAGCACCCGATACGGAGATACGCAGTATTTT. Encoded protein: CASTRYGDTQYF.

V is TRBV27 and J is TRBJ2-7, with D possibly being TRBD2 (5 bases). In germline, CDR1 is MNHEY, CDR2 SMNVEV (reference sequence). Trimming shortened V by 3 bases and J by 5 bases, and 11 bases separated the two germline ends. The CDR3 is 13 amino acids. CDR3 nucleotide sequence: TGTGCCAGCAGTTTGCTAGCATCCAACGAGCAGTACTTC. Protein: CASSLLASNEQYF.

This chain joins TRBV7-2 and TRBJ2-3, with 8 bases matching TRBD1. V shed 3 bases, J shed 2 bases, and the junction held 13 bases outside the gene matches. The length of the CDR3 is 18 residues. Germline V lookup: CDR1 SGHTA, CDR2 FQGNSA. The CDR3: CASSFQPQGAYVTDTQYF. The CDR3 coding sequence is TGTGCCAGCAGCTTTCAACCTCAGGGGGCGTACGTCACAGATACGCAGTATTTT.

The chain has TRBV11-2 and TRBJ1-2, with TRBD1 matching 7 bases. This CDR3 contains 13 residues. Unmatched junction bases numbered 9, after V lost 6 bases and J lost 8 bases. CDR1 SGHAT and CDR2 FQNNGV come from the germline V gene. In nucleotides, the CDR3 is TGTGCCAGCAGGTTTTCAGGGGGTCGCGGCTACACCTTC. Its translation is CASRFSGGRGYTF.

The chain joins TRBV27 to TRBJ1-2; D is possibly TRBD1 (6 bases). This CDR3 spans 16 amino acids. V was clipped by 0 bases and J by 5 bases, with 16 bases between them. Germline CDR1 reads MNHEY; CDR2 reads SMNVEV (reference sequence). For the CDR3, the DNA is TGTGCCAGCAGTTTATCGGCAGGGGCTAAACCGTATGGCTACACCTTC. Translating it yields CASSLSAGAKPYGYTF.

The V and J genes are TRBV5-1 and TRBJ2-5, with 7 bases that match TRBD2. The V segment lost 4 bases and the J segment 5 bases; nucleotides outside the gene matches: 8. CDR3 size: 14 residues. Germline V gives CDR1 SGHRS, CDR2 YFSETQ. CDR3 in DNA: TGCGCCAGCAGCCCCGGGACTATGGGGGAGACCCAGTACTTC. Translating it yields CASSPGTMGETQYF. Looking up the rest from reference TRBV5-1 and TRBJ2-5 gives the full variable domain: KAGVTQTPRYLIKTRGQQVTLSCSPISGHRSVSWYQQTPGQGLQFLFEYFSETQRNKGNFPGRFSGRQFSNSRSEMNVSTLELGDSALYLCASSPGTMGETQYFGPGTRLLVL.

The J gene is TRBJ1-2, the V gene TRBV19; 8 bases align to TRBD1. The CDR3 consists of 17 residues. Trimming cost V 5 bases and J 7 bases; bases outside gene matches: 18. The germline gives CDR1 LNHDA, CDR2 SQIVND (reference sequence). For the CDR3, the DNA is TGTGCCAGTAGTGCCGCGCTGGTGACAGGGGATTATCTTGGCTACACCTTC. Translating gives CASSAALVTGDYLGYTF.

This clone was seen a single time. The chain joins TRBV7-2 to TRBJ1-1; D gene uncertain. Germline V gene sequence: CDR1 SGHTA, CDR2 FQGNSA. The CDR3 is 10 residues long. Between the trimmed V and J ends, which lost 4 bases and 10 bases, there was a span of 7 bases. DNA of the CDR3: TGTGCCAGCAGCTCCATTGGAGCTTTCTTT. It codes for CASSSIGAFF. The variable domain in full, completed from reference TRBV7-2 and TRBJ1-1, reads GAGVSQSPSNKVTEKGKDVELRCDPISGHTALYWYRQSLGQGLEFLIYFQGNSAPDKSGLPSDRFSAERTGGSVSTLTIQRTQQEDSAVYLCASSSIGAFFGQGTRLTVV.